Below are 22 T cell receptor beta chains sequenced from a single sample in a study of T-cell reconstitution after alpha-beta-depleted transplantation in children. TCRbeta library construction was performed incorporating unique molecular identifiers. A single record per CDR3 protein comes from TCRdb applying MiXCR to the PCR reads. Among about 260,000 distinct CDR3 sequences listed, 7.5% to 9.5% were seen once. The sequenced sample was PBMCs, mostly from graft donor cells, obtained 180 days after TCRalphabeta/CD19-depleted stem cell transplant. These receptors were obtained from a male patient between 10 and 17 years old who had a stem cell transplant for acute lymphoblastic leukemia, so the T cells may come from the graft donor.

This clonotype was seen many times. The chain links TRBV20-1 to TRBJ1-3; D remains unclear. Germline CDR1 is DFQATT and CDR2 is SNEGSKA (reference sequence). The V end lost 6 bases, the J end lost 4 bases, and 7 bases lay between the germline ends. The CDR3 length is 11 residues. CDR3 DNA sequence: TGCAGTGCGTATCAGGGAAACACCATATATTTT. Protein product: CSAYQGNTIYF.

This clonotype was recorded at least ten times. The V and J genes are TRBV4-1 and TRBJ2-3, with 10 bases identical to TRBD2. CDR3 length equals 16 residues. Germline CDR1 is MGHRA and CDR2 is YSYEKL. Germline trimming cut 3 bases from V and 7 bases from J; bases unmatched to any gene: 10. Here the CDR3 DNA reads TGCGCCAGCAGCCACCAAAGCGGGAGGGTTCAGAATACGCAGTATTTT. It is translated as CASSHQSGRVQNTQYF.

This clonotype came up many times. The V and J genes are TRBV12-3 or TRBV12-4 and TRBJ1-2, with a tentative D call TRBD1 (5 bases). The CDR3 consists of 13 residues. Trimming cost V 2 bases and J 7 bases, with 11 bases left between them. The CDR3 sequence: CASSLKGRGGYTF. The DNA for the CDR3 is TGTGCCAGCAGTTTAAAGGGGCGGGGTGGCTACACCTTC.

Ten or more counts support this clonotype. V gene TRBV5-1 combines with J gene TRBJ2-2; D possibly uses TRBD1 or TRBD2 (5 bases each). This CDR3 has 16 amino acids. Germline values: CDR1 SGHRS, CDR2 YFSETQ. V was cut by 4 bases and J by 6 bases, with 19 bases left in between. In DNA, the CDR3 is TGCGCCAGCAGCAGGGGCTCAGAGGGATTAGCCGGGGAGCTGTTTTTT. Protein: CASSRGSEGLAGELFF.

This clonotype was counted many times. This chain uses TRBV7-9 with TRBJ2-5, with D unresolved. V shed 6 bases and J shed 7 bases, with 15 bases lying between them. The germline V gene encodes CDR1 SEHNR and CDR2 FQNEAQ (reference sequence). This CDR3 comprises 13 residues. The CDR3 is CASSSLTWGTQYF. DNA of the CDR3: TGTGCCAGCAGTTCCCTAACTTGGGGGACCCAGTACTTC.

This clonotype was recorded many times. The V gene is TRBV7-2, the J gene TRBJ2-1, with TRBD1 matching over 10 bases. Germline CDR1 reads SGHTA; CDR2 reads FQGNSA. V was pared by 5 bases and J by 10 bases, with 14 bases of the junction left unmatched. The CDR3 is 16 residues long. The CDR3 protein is CASSPGGGTGASEQFF. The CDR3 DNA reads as TGTGCCAGCAGCCCGGGTGGAGGGACAGGGGCGTCCGAGCAGTTCTTC.

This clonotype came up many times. CDR3 nucleotides: TGCAGCGTTGGGGCGGCCTTCAGGGAGAAAGAGCAGTACTTC. Translating gives CSVGAAFREKEQYF. The chain is built from TRBV29-1 and TRBJ2-7; D may be TRBD1 or TRBD2 (5 bases each). Germline values: CDR1 SQVTM, CDR2 ANQGSEA. V was cut by 4 bases and J by 7 bases, with 20 bases left in between. This CDR3 is built from 14 residues.

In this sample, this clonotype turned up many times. CDR3 coding DNA: TGTGCCAGCTCACCGGAACCTTGGGAGGGAAACATTCAGTACTTC. Amino acid sequence: CASSPEPWEGNIQYF. The chain carries TRBV18 and TRBJ2-4, with 7 bases matching TRBD2. J lost 6 bases, V lost 3 bases, and 8 bases had no gene match. CDR1 KGHSH and CDR2 LQKENI come from the germline V gene. CDR3 length equals 15 residues.

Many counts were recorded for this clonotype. CDR3 in DNA: TGCGCCAGCAGCCTTTCCGGACTAGCGGGAGGTGCTGAGCAGTTCTTC. It specifies CASSLSGLAGGAEQFF. This rearrangement joins TRBV5-1 to TRBJ2-1, with 14 bases fitting TRBD2. The CDR3 spans 16 residues. Germline CDR1 SGHRS, CDR2 YFSETQ. V dropped 4 bases and J dropped 9; count of bases not matched to a gene: 9.

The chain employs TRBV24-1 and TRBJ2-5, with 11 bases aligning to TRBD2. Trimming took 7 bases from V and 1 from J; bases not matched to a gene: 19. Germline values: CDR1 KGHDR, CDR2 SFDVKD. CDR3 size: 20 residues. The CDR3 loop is CATRPGLRETSGISQETQYF. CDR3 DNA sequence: TGTGCCACCAGGCCGGGGCTCCGCGAGACTAGCGGGATTTCCCAAGAGACCCAGTACTTC.

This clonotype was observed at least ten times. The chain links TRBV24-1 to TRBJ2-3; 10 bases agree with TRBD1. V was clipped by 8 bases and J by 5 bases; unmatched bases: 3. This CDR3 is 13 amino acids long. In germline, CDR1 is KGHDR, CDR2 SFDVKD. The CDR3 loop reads CATKGQGKDTQYF. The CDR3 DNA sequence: TGTGCCACCAAGGGACAGGGGAAAGATACGCAGTATTTT.

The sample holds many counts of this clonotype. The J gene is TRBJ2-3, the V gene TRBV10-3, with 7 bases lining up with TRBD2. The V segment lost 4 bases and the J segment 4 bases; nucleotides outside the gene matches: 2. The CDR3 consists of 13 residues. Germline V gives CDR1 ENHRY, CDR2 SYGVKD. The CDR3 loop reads CAISGDYADTQYF. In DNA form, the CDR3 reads TGTGCCATCAGTGGGGACTACGCAGATACGCAGTATTTT.

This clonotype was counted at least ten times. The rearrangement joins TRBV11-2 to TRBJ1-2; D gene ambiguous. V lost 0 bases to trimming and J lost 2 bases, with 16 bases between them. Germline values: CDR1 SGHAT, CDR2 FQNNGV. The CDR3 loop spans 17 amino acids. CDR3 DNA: TGTGCCAGCAGCTTAGAGGGCCCACCCCGTTTAAACTATGGCTACACCTTC. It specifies CASSLEGPPRLNYGYTF.

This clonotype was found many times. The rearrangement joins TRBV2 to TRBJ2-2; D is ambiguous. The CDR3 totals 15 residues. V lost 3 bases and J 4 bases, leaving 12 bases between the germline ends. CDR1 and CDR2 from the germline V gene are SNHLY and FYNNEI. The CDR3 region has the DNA TGTGCCAGCAGTGATGTGGCCGGGCCCACCGGGGAGCTGTTTTTT. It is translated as CASSDVAGPTGELFF.

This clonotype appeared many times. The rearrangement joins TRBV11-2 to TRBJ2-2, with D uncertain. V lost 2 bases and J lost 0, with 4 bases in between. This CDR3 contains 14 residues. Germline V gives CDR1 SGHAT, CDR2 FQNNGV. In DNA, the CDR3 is TGTGCCAGCAGCTTACCCTCGAACACCGGGGAGCTGTTTTTT. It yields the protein CASSLPSNTGELFF.

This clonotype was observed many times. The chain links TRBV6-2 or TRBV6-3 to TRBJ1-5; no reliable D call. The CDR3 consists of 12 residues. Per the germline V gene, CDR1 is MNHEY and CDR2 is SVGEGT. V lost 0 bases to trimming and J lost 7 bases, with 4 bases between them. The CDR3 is CASSYSFQPQHF. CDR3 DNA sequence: TGTGCCAGCAGTTACTCGTTCCAGCCCCAGCATTTT.

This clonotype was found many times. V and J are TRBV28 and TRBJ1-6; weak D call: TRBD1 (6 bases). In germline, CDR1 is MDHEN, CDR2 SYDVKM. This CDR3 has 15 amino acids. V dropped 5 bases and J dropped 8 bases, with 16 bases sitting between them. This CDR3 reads CASSPPRGLHSPLHF. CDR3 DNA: TGTGCCAGCAGTCCGCCTAGGGGGTTACATTCACCCCTCCACTTT.

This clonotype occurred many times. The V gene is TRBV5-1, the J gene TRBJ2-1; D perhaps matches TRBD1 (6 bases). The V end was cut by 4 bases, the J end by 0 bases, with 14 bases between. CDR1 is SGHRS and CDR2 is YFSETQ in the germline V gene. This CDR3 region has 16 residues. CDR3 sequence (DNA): TGCGCCAGCAGCCCCGATGGACAGAGCTCCTACAATGAGCAGTTCTTC. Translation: CASSPDGQSSYNEQFF.

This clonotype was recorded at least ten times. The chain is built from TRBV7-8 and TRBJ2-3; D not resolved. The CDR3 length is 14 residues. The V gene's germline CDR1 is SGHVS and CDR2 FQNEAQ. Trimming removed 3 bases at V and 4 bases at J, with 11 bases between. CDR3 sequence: CASSFRYTADTQYF. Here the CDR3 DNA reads TGTGCCAGCAGCTTCCGTTACACGGCAGATACGCAGTATTTT.

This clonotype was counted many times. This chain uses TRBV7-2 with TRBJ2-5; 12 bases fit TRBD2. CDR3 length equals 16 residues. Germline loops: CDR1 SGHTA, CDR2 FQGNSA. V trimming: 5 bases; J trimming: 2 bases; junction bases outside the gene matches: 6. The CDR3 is CASSTSTSGGQETQYF. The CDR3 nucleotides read TGTGCCAGCAGCACTTCGACTAGCGGGGGACAAGAGACCCAGTACTTC.

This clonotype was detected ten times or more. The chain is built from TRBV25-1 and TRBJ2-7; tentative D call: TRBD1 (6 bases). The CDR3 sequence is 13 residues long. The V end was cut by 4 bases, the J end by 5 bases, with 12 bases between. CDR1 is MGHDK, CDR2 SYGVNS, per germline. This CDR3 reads CASSGGRPDEQYF. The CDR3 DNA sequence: TGTGCCAGCAGTGGGGGGCGCCCAGACGAGCAGTACTTC.

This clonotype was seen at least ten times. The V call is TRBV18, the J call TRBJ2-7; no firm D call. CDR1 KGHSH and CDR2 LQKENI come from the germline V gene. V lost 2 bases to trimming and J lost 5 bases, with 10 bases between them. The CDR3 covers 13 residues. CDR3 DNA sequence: TGTGCCAGCTCACCAAATCCGGGTAACGAGCAGTACTTC. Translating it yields CASSPNPGNEQYF.